The present TCR beta chain was sequenced within a study of blood T cell repertoires in COVID-19. Study overall: Whether acute or convalescent, the COVID-19 samples came from the United States, Italy and Spain. PBMCs, B-cell-depleted T cells, or T cells were the source of the cDNA or gDNA that made up the material.

The study assigned cohorts using participant-reported clinical history. The germline V gene encodes CDR1 MNHEY and CDR2 SVGAGI. The CDR3 is made up of 15 amino acids. V lost 2 bases to trimming and J lost 2 bases; unmatched junction nucleotides: 4. Original processing notes: Amplifying reference gene primers gave estimates of nucleated cell counts. Sequencing used immunoSEQ multiplex PCR; TCRdb keeps in-frame clones, though not all of them. The V and J calls and the clone size are those of that table, but D and trimming were determined from the DNA. Of 300,000 to 350,000 clones in the sample, 80% to 90% are singletons; the top ten hold around 2.1%.

The sequence derives from a man under 40 who had recovered from COVID-19. What was sequenced was PBMCs or T cells enriched from blood (not recorded which). The J gene is TRBJ2-7, the V gene TRBV6-5; 9 bases are a match to TRBD2. The CDR3 DNA reads TGTGCCAGCAGTTACAAGACTAGCGGAACCTACGAGCAGTACTTC. Translated, it gives CASSYKTSGTYEQYF.